The 14 T cell receptor beta chains below come from one sample, sequenced in a study of shared clonotypes between healthy human individuals (dated by TCRdb to about 2020). The library was produced with the immunoSEQ multiplex PCR assay. TCRdb's version of the immuneACCESS table is confined to in-frame rearrangements and falls short of the full clone set. An unresolved V gene accounts for under half of the shortfall where checked; the remainder is of unknown origin. The sample table shows about 1.5 million clones, and approximately 98% are seen once. The ten largest clones represent about 0.45% of the sample. The sample was naive CD4+ T cells sorted from blood. The cell subset or site label here, explained by the study, means: CD45RA+ positively selected. All receptors derive from a man aged 30-40 years in good health.

J is TRBJ2-2 and V is TRBV28; D possibly corresponds to TRBD1 (6 bases). V lost 7 bases, J lost 0 bases, and 12 bases lay in between. The germline V gene encodes CDR1 MDHEN and CDR2 SYDVKM. The CDR3 consists of 15 residues. Here the CDR3 DNA reads TGTGCCAGCATATCCAGGGGCCCGAACACCGGGGAGCTGTTTTTT. It specifies CASISRGPNTGELFF.

This chain uses TRBV9 with TRBJ2-7; 9 nucleotides line up with TRBD2. After removal of 1 base from V and 6 bases from J, the junction contained 8 bases not matched to a gene. The CDR3 covers 15 residues. The germline CDR1 and CDR2 sequences are SGDLS and YYNGEE. CDR3 in amino acids: CASSVKLAGFGEQYF. CDR3 in DNA: TGTGCCAGCAGCGTAAAACTAGCGGGCTTCGGCGAGCAGTACTTC. Based on the CDR3 plus reference TRBV9 and TRBJ2-7, the full variable domain is DSGVTQTPKHLITATGQRVTLRCSPRSGDLSVYWYQQSLDQGLQFLIQYYNGEERAKGNILERFSAQQFPDLHSELNLSSLELGDSALYFCASSVKLAGFGEQYFGPGTRLTVT.

V is TRBV16 and J is TRBJ2-1; TRBD1 matches at 10 bases. Germline loops: CDR1 KGHSY, CDR2 FQNENV. Losses at the gene ends were 7 bases for V and 7 bases for J; bases not matched to a gene: 13. This CDR3 is 16 amino acids long. In DNA, the CDR3 is TGTGCCAGCATCCGAGTCCTTGGACAGGGGGTAAATGAGCAGTTCTTC. Its protein is CASIRVLGQGVNEQFF.

The chain uses TRBV5-6 and TRBJ2-5; D possibly corresponds to TRBD1 (6 bases). CDR1 is SGHDT and CDR2 is YYEEEE in the germline V gene. This CDR3 is built from 14 residues. V dropped 3 bases and J dropped 5 bases, with 14 bases sitting between them. DNA of the CDR3: TGTGCCAGCAGCTCGGACAGCTGGGGTGAGACCCAGTACTTC. This codes for CASSSDSWGETQYF.

The chain uses TRBV6-5 and TRBJ2-7, with 8 bases matching TRBD2. Germline values: CDR1 MNHEY, CDR2 SVGAGI. This CDR3 is built from 15 residues. J gave up 5 bases and V 2 bases, and 8 bases lay outside the gene matches. For the CDR3, the DNA is TGTGCCAGCAGTTACGTGAGCGGGAGCGGGAACGAGCAGTACTTC. Its protein is CASSYVSGSGNEQYF.

The rearrangement uses TRBV30 and TRBJ2-5; D not certain. Germline V gene data show CDR1 as GTSNPN and CDR2 as SVGIG (reference sequence). Trimming removed 3 bases at V and 5 bases at J, with 16 bases between. The CDR3 covers 14 residues. The CDR3 spells CAWSPPPAGETQYF. Here the CDR3 DNA reads TGTGCCTGGAGCCCACCACCAGCTGGGGAGACCCAGTACTTC.

V and J are TRBV4-3 and TRBJ2-2; D remains unclear. CDR3 length equals 15 residues. Germline V CDR1 and CDR2: LGHNA, YSLEER. V lost 1 base, J lost 6 bases, and 12 bases lay in between. This CDR3 is CASSQVVHVPGELFF. CDR3 nucleotide sequence: TGCGCCAGCAGCCAAGTCGTGCACGTCCCCGGGGAGCTGTTTTTT.

As concerns this clone: This same CDR3 is encoded by further DNA sequences in the sample. The rearrangement joins TRBV29-1 to TRBJ2-3; 7 bases agree with TRBD1. The germline CDR1 and CDR2 sequences are SQVTM and ANQGSEA. This CDR3 is 13 amino acids long. J gave up 6 bases and V 7 bases, and 10 bases lay outside the gene matches. Here the CDR3 reads CSAGTVLTDTQYF. The CDR3 DNA sequence: TGCAGCGCCGGGACAGTACTAACGGATACGCAGTATTTT.

This clone is a singleton in its sample. V usage is TRBV5-6 and J usage is TRBJ2-7; 8 bases match TRBD1. CDR1 SGHDT and CDR2 YYEEEE come from the germline V gene. The CDR3 spans 14 residues. V trimming: 4 bases; J trimming: 9 bases; junction bases outside the gene matches: 12. The CDR3: CASSRRGRNMGQYF. CDR3 nucleotides: TGTGCCAGCAGCCGCAGGGGGCGAAATATGGGGCAGTACTTC.

The rearrangement uses TRBV15 and TRBJ2-3; 10 bases line up with TRBD1. From germline, CDR1 is LNHNV and CDR2 YYDKDF (reference sequence). This CDR3 contains 18 residues. J was trimmed by 2 bases and V by 1 base; bases with no gene match: 9. In DNA, the CDR3 is TGTGCCACCAGCAGAGGGAGACGACAGGGGGCTTCCACAGATACGCAGTATTTT. Its protein is CATSRGRRQGASTDTQYF.

The chain employs TRBV6-4 and TRBJ1-1; D gene uncertain. This CDR3 region has 12 residues. V gave up 6 bases and J gave up 1 base, with 6 bases separating them. Per germline, CDR1 MRHNA and CDR2 SNTAGT. The CDR3, as DNA: TGTGCCAGCAGGGTGGGGAACACTGAAGCTTTCTTT. Protein sequence: CASRVGNTEAFF.

About this clone: This CDR3 is also generated by other DNA sequences in the sample. The CDR3 spells CASSLSGGSYGYTF. CDR3 nucleotide sequence: TGCGCCAGCAGCTTGTCTGGTGGCTCCTATGGCTACACCTTC. The chain recombines TRBV5-1 with TRBJ1-2, with D unresolved. Germline CDR1 and CDR2: SGHRS and YFSETQ. The V end lost 1 base, the J end lost 4 bases, and 11 bases lay between the germline ends. The CDR3 is 14 residues long.

The chain links TRBV29-1 to TRBJ2-5; D is possibly TRBD1 or TRBD2 (5 bases each). V shed 2 bases and J shed 5 bases, with 15 bases lying between them. The germline V gene encodes CDR1 SQVTM and CDR2 ANQGSEA. This CDR3 region has 14 residues. In DNA form, the CDR3 reads TGCAGCGTTGAATTAACAGGTCGGAGGGAGACCCAGTACTTC. Translated, it gives CSVELTGRRETQYF.

The CDR3 region is CASSLEGLAGVIDTQYF. In DNA, the CDR3 is TGTGCCAGCAGCTTGGAAGGGCTAGCGGGAGTCATAGATACGCAGTATTTT. The V gene is TRBV5-4, the J gene TRBJ2-3; 10 positions agree with TRBD2. This CDR3 spans 17 amino acids. CDR1 SGHNT and CDR2 YYREEE come from the germline V gene (reference sequence). Trimming cost V 0 bases and J 5 bases; bases outside gene matches: 9.